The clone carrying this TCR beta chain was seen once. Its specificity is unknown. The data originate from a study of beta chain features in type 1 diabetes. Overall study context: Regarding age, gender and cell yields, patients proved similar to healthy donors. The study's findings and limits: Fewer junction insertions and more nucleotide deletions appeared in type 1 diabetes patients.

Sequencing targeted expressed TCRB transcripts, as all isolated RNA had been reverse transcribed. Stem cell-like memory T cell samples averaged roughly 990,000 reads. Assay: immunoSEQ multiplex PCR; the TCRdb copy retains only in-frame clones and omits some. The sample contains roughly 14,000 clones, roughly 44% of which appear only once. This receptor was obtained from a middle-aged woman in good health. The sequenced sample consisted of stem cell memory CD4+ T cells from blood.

The CDR3 nucleotides are TGTGCCAGTCTGTTGAACACTGAAGCTTTCTTT. Amino acids: CASLLNTEAFF. The genes are TRBV19 and TRBJ1-1; no clear D. Germline CDR1 and CDR2: LNHDA and SQIVND (reference sequence). This CDR3 region has 11 residues. The V end was cut by 8 bases, the J end by 0 bases, with 4 bases between.